This T cell receptor (beta chain) was identified during a study of T-cell memory formation after mild COVID-19. Study-wide points: Those CD4+ clones that contracted were mainly in CM and EM (CD8+ ones in EMRA).

V was shortened by 6 bases and J by 0 bases, with 8 bases between the two germline ends. Germline CDR1 is SQVTM and CDR2 is ANQGSEA. This CDR3 has 12 residues. Note on this clonotype: Its antigen is currently unknown.

TCRdb re-called the 5' RACE reads with MiXCR, one entry per CDR3 protein. The repertoire has under 250,000 distinct CDR3 sequences, approximately 10% of them found once; the top ten carry around 20%. The chain employs TRBV29-1 and TRBJ1-2, with D unresolved. Material: PBMCs or a T cell subset sorted from them (not recorded which). The source of this sequence is a man in his late teens or twenties who had mild COVID-19 (a few samples of this study predate the infection). Cell type and time point are not known. In DNA, the CDR3 is TGCAGCGTCCCCGCCTCTAACTATGGCTACACCTTC. This translates into CSVPASNYGYTF.